This TCR beta chain derives from a study of cytomegalovirus exposure and HLA in healthy donors. Study observations and caveats: Among TCR beta chains, those listed as cytomegalovirus-associated numbered approximately 150. With high specificity and sensitivity, the classifier reportedly diagnosed cytomegalovirus status. Per a prior analysis, the majority of TCR beta V segments were productive roughly 87% or roughly 30% of the time. An analysis was carried out at a later point. It showed that HLA-associated TCR beta chains were more clonally expanded than equally common non-associated chains.

Use of 60 Vbeta and 13 Jbeta primers characterized the PCR. The repertoire was sequenced with immunoSEQ multiplex PCR; TCRdb's copy has only in-frame clones and lacks some. The data contain 95,000 to 150,000 clones, 66% of them singletons. The CDR3 covers 12 residues. Germline V gives CDR1 SEHNR, CDR2 FQNEAQ (reference sequence). The sample holds a few counts of this clone. Its target is unknown. A read error may account for a junction end that differs from germline. Sequencing was done on a sample of PBMCs. The clonotype was recovered from a man aged 18 to 29 in good health and CMV-seronegative. This chain joins TRBV7-9 and TRBJ2-7; possibly TRBD1 for D (7 bases). The CDR3 region is CSSRGASYEQYF. The CDR3 DNA follows: TGTTCCAGCAGGGGGGCTTCCTACGAGCAGTACTTC.